Below are 23 T cell receptor beta chains sequenced from a single sample in a study of post-analysis software for immune sequencing data. Study-level results: Patients had higher frequencies than controls of about 5 TRBV segments, including TRBV5-6, TRBV5-1 and TRBV20-1.

Sequencing libraries made from TCR beta cDNA carried unique molecular identifiers. Via MiXCR, TCRdb re-called the PCR reads, giving one row per CDR3 protein. The sample carries about 460,000 distinct CDR3 sequences, around 40% recorded once. Their antigen targets remain unknown. The sequenced material came from blood. These receptors came from a girl aged 10 to 17 with multiple sclerosis.

This sequence joins TRBV7-9 and TRBJ1-6; D unclear. The CDR3 totals 13 residues. Germline CDR1 SEHNR, CDR2 FQNEAQ (reference sequence). The V and J ends lost 7 bases and 7 bases respectively, with 11 bases between them. In DNA form, the CDR3 reads TGTGCCAGCAAAAGAGGAAGCAATTCACCCCTCCACTTT. Encoded protein: CASKRGSNSPLHF.

This clonotype has just a few counts. This chain uses TRBV20-1 with TRBJ2-1; D is perhaps TRBD1 (6 bases). Per the germline V gene, CDR1 is DFQATT and CDR2 is SNEGSKA (reference sequence). CDR3 length equals 17 residues. The V end lost 6 bases, the J end lost 0 bases, and 21 bases lay between the germline ends. The CDR3 bases are TGCAGTGCCAATTCTGGACAGATAACCAGCTCCTACAATGAGCAGTTCTTC. This translates into CSANSGQITSSYNEQFF.

The V call is TRBV20-1, the J call TRBJ2-7; D gene uncertain. This CDR3 has 15 residues. V lost 3 bases and J lost 2, with 17 bases in between. Germline V gives CDR1 DFQATT, CDR2 SNEGSKA (reference sequence). CDR3 residues: CSARSRAPPTYEQYF. The CDR3 region has the DNA TGCAGTGCTAGGTCACGGGCCCCCCCTACCTACGAGCAGTACTTC.

This clonotype came up a few times. The chain combines TRBV7-2 with TRBJ2-7, with D perhaps matching TRBD1 or TRBD2 (5 bases each). CDR1 is SGHTA and CDR2 is FQGNSA in the germline V gene. This CDR3 comprises 14 residues. Trimming removed 5 bases from V and 2 bases from J, with 13 bases in between. The CDR3 protein is CASSTGTDPYEQYF. The CDR3 region has the DNA TGTGCCAGCAGCACTGGGACGGACCCCTACGAGCAGTACTTC.

The chain links TRBV20-1 to TRBJ2-7; the match to TRBD1 covers 7 bases. With V trimmed by 6 bases and J by 5 bases, 7 bases remained unmatched. Per the germline V gene, CDR1 is DFQATT and CDR2 is SNEGSKA (reference sequence). This CDR3 is built from 12 residues. DNA of the CDR3: TGCAGTGCCCGACCTGGGACAGACGAGCAGTACTTC. It encodes CSARPGTDEQYF.

This clonotype was picked up a small number of times. The chain recombines TRBV5-1 with TRBJ2-4, with TRBD1 matching 8 bases. This CDR3 has 15 amino acids. The junction had 4 bases not matched to a gene; V was cut back by 0 bases and J by 5 bases. The germline gives CDR1 SGHRS, CDR2 YFSETQ. CDR3 coding DNA: TGCGCCAGCAGCTTGGCCCCAGGGGGCGAAAACATTCAGTACTTC. Translating it yields CASSLAPGGENIQYF. Combining the CDR3 with reference TRBV5-1 and TRBJ2-4 gives the whole variable domain KAGVTQTPRYLIKTRGQQVTLSCSPISGHRSVSWYQQTPGQGLQFLFEYFSETQRNKGNFPGRFSGRQFSNSRSEMNVSTLELGDSALYLCASSLAPGGENIQYFGAGTRLSVL.

The sample holds one count of this clonotype. This rearrangement joins TRBV25-1 to TRBJ2-1, with D possibly matching TRBD1 (5 bases). Germline CDR1 and CDR2: MGHDK and SYGVNS. The CDR3 is made up of 13 amino acids. Trimming stripped 4 bases from V and 10 bases from J, with 14 bases between. Here the CDR3 reads CASSGGPTHEQFF. CDR3 DNA: TGTGCCAGCAGTGGGGGCCCTACCCACGAGCAGTTCTTC. The full variable domain, its missing parts supplied by reference TRBV25-1 and TRBJ2-1, is EADIYQTPRYLVIGTGKKITLECSQTMGHDKMYWYQQDPGMELHLIHYSYGVNSTEKGDLSSESTVSRIRTEHFPLTLESARPSHTSQYLCASSGGPTHEQFFGPGTRLTVL.

V is TRBV6-2 or TRBV6-3 and J is TRBJ1-1; D is perhaps TRBD1 (5 bases). This CDR3 is 14 amino acids long. Looked up from germline, CDR1 is MNHEY and CDR2 is SVGEGT. The ends were cut back, 2 bases at V and 1 base at J, with 8 bases in the middle. Here the CDR3 reads CASSYGGGNTEAFF. CDR3 nucleotide sequence: TGTGCCAGCAGTTACGGGGGGGGGAACACTGAAGCTTTCTTT.

J is TRBJ1-2 and V is TRBV6-2 or TRBV6-3, with 7 nucleotides matching TRBD1. The CDR3 runs 18 residues. Trimming took 4 bases from V and 3 from J; bases not matched to a gene: 17. Germline CDR1 is MNHEY and CDR2 is SVGEGT. This chain's CDR3 is CASSLTDREVEVYYGYTF. The DNA for the CDR3 is TGTGCCAGCAGTTTAACCGACAGGGAAGTCGAAGTGTACTATGGCTACACCTTC.

The V gene is TRBV7-2, the J gene TRBJ2-1, with D hard to call. Germline-derived CDR1 and CDR2 are SGHTA and FQGNSA. The CDR3 has 15 residues. With 5 bases removed from V and 0 bases from J, the gap between germline ends came to 11 bases. The CDR3 sequence: CASSADVSSYNEQFF. CDR3 in DNA: TGTGCCAGCAGCGCGGACGTGAGCTCCTACAATGAGCAGTTCTTC. Supplemented by reference TRBV7-2 and TRBJ2-1, the full variable domain reads GAGVSQSPSNKVTEKGKDVELRCDPISGHTALYWYRQSLGQGLEFLIYFQGNSAPDKSGLPSDRFSAERTGGSVSTLTIQRTQQEDSAVYLCASSADVSSYNEQFFGPGTRLTVL.

This chain connects TRBV7-2 to TRBJ1-5; D not resolved. The CDR3 covers 15 residues. V lost 1 base and J lost 0, with 7 bases in between. CDR1 is SGHTA, CDR2 FQGNSA, per germline. CDR3 residues: CASSLEQNSNQPQHF. CDR3 DNA sequence: TGTGCCAGCAGCTTAGAACAGAATAGCAATCAGCCCCAGCATTTT.

This chain connects TRBV29-1 to TRBJ2-4; possibly TRBD1 or TRBD2 for D (5 bases each). The J call is uncertain, as TRBJ2-7 better fits the DNA end. This CDR3 region has 14 residues. The germline gives CDR1 SQVTM, CDR2 ANQGSEA. The CDR3: CSADSGTPPYEQYF. Written as DNA, the CDR3 is TGCAGCGCTGATTCCGGGACCCCTCCTTACGAGCAGTACTTC.

V gene TRBV28 combines with J gene TRBJ2-4; D not resolved. The V end was cut by 4 bases, the J end by 6 bases, with 4 bases between. CDR1 is MDHEN, CDR2 SYDVKM, per germline. This CDR3 has 11 residues. This CDR3 reads CASSSTNIQYF. The CDR3 region has the DNA TGTGCCAGCAGTTCCACAAACATTCAGTACTTC.

This chain uses TRBV7-2 with TRBJ2-7; TRBD2 might be the D (5 bases). Germline V gives CDR1 SGHTA, CDR2 FQGNSA. V was cut by 5 bases and J by 3 bases, with 8 bases left in between. The CDR3 runs to 12 residues. The CDR3 nucleotides are TGTGCCAGCAGCGACCGGGACTACGAGCAGTACTTC. This sequence encodes CASSDRDYEQYF.

In its sample, this clonotype was seen a few times. The V gene is TRBV29-1, the J gene TRBJ2-5, with D uncertain. This CDR3 has 14 residues. Germline V gene data show CDR1 as SQVTM and CDR2 as ANQGSEA. Trimming left V 4 bases short and J 1 base short, with 13 bases between. CDR3 sequence reads: CSVGIFRSQETQYF. The CDR3 DNA reads TGCAGCGTTGGAATCTTCCGCAGCCAAGAGACCCAGTACTTC.

The chain recombines TRBV7-9 with TRBJ2-7; D is undetermined. The CDR3 extends over 12 amino acids. CDR1 and CDR2 (germline): SEHNR, FQNEAQ (reference sequence). V gave up 5 bases and J gave up 5 bases, with 10 bases separating them. The CDR3 protein is CASSPSSHEQYF. In DNA, the CDR3 is TGTGCCAGCAGCCCAAGCAGCCACGAGCAGTACTTC.

This clonotype has just a few counts. The CDR3: CASSDRTVLADTQYF. The DNA of the CDR3 is TGTGCCAGCAGCGACCGGACAGTTTTGGCAGATACGCAGTATTTT. The chain joins TRBV5-5 to TRBJ2-3, with D possibly being TRBD1 (6 bases). Between the trimmed V and J ends, which lost 4 bases and 4 bases, there was a span of 16 bases. The length of the CDR3 is 15 residues. Germline V lookup: CDR1 SGHKS, CDR2 YYEKEE (reference sequence).

The V gene is TRBV20-1, the J gene TRBJ2-7, with D possibly matching TRBD1 (5 bases). CDR1 and CDR2 (germline): DFQATT, SNEGSKA (reference sequence). The length of the CDR3 is 12 residues. V was pared by 5 bases and J by 2 bases, with 10 bases between. CDR3 sequence (DNA): TGCAGTGCTTCCCCGGACACCTACGAGCAGTACTTC. Translated, it gives CSASPDTYEQYF.

This clonotype has a handful of counts. This chain joins TRBV7-9 and TRBJ2-3; D might be TRBD1 (6 bases). CDR1 is SEHNR and CDR2 is FQNEAQ in the germline V gene (reference sequence). This CDR3 has 16 amino acids. V lost 5 bases, J lost 0 bases, and 15 bases lay in between. DNA of the CDR3: TGTGCCAGCAGCCTAAAGACAGGACTCAGCACAGATACGCAGTATTTT. Translated: CASSLKTGLSTDTQYF.

This chain joins TRBV11-2 and TRBJ2-7, with D unresolved. The CDR3 contains 20 residues. V lost 3 bases and J 0 bases, leaving 27 bases between the germline ends. The germline CDR1 and CDR2 sequences are SGHAT and FQNNGV. CDR3 protein: CASSLFFLPTSTRSSYEQYF. DNA for the CDR3: TGTGCCAGCAGCTTGTTTTTTCTACCCACATCAACCAGGAGCTCCTACGAGCAGTACTTC.

The rearrangement joins TRBV7-3 to TRBJ2-3, with no clear D. Germline assignment: CDR1 SGHTA and CDR2 FQGTGA. This CDR3 contains 16 residues. Trimming stripped 0 bases from V and 0 bases from J, with 10 bases between. DNA for the CDR3: TGTGCCAGCAGCTTAACAGCATTTACCAGCACAGATACGCAGTATTTT. Translation: CASSLTAFTSTDTQYF.

V and J are TRBV6-2 or TRBV6-3 and TRBJ2-7; 8 bases align to TRBD2. The V gene's germline CDR1 is MNHEY and CDR2 SVGEGT. The CDR3 spans 15 residues. J gave up 2 bases and V 6 bases, and 9 bases lay outside the gene matches. CDR3 bases: TGTGCCAGCAGCCCCAGCGGGAGTAGTCCCTACGAGCAGTACTTC. It specifies CASSPSGSSPYEQYF.

About this clonotype itself: Being one base from a much bigger clone, this may be a read error. The V gene is TRBV20-1, the J gene TRBJ2-5; unclear D gene. Germline values: CDR1 DFQATT, CDR2 SNEGSKA (reference sequence). The CDR3 is 14 amino acids. This CDR3 is CSASQWVSQEAQYF. CDR3 nucleotides: TGCAGTGCTAGCCAATGGGTCTCCCAAGAGGCCCAGTACTTC.